These 6 T cell receptor beta chains were all obtained from the same sample, sequenced in a study of shared clonotypes between healthy human individuals. The data were produced by immunoSEQ multiplex PCR, yet TCRdb's version contains in-frame clones alone and is incomplete. The repertoire consists of 490,000 or so clones, with 70% to 80% occurring once and the leading ten covering around 13%. The sequencing sample was made of PBMCs. The receptors here all came from a woman aged 40 to 55 in good health. Some clones in this sample may be carry-over from other donors' samples.

The V gene is TRBV4-1, the J gene TRBJ1-1; D unresolved. V dropped 4 bases and J dropped 0 bases, with 9 bases sitting between them. Germline V lookup: CDR1 MGHRA, CDR2 YSYEKL. The CDR3 sequence is 14 residues long. CDR3: CASSRAGMNTEAFF. DNA for the CDR3: TGCGCCAGCAGCCGCGCAGGAATGAACACTGAAGCTTTCTTT.

The chain uses TRBV7-9 and TRBJ2-5; tentatively, D is TRBD1 or TRBD2 (5 bases each). Looked up from germline, CDR1 is SEHNR and CDR2 is FQNEAQ (reference sequence). The CDR3 is 16 amino acids. V was pared by 1 base and J by 1 base, with 13 bases between. CDR3 sequence: CASSLGPGPAQETQYF. The CDR3 bases are TGTGCCAGCAGCTTAGGGCCGGGACCAGCCCAAGAGACCCAGTACTTC. Full variable domain (missing parts from reference TRBV7-9 and TRBJ2-5): DTGVSQNPRHKITKRGQNVTFRCDPISEHNRLYWYRQTLGQGPEFLTYFQNEAQLEKSRLLSDRFSAERPKGSFSTLEIQRTEQGDSAMYLCASSLGPGPAQETQYFGPGTRLLVL.

This chain connects TRBV7-3 to TRBJ2-2, with D possibly TRBD2 on 5 matching bases. Germline-derived CDR1 and CDR2 are SGHTA and FQGTGA. Trimming removed 4 bases at V and 6 bases at J, with 15 bases between. The CDR3 covers 15 residues. The CDR3, as DNA: TGTGCCAGCAGCTCCCAGGACTGGAAATCCGGGGAGCTGTTTTTT. It codes for CASSSQDWKSGELFF.

The rearrangement uses TRBV4-3 and TRBJ2-5; D might be TRBD2 (6 bases). V dropped 1 base and J dropped 4 bases, with 10 bases sitting between them. CDR1 LGHNA and CDR2 YSLEER come from the germline V gene. The CDR3 runs to 14 residues. The CDR3 reads CASSQVVGGETQYF. CDR3 DNA: TGCGCCAGCAGCCAAGTCGTGGGGGGAGAGACCCAGTACTTC.

The genes are TRBV15 and TRBJ1-1; TRBD1 matches at 7 bases. Trimming took 1 base from V and 0 from J; bases not matched to a gene: 8. Germline V lookup: CDR1 LNHNV, CDR2 YYDKDF (reference sequence). The CDR3 contains 17 residues. The CDR3 coding sequence is TGTGCCACCAGCAGAGCGACAGGGCGTATAGTGAACACTGAAGCTTTCTTT. Protein sequence: CATSRATGRIVNTEAFF.

This clone is a singleton in its sample. V is TRBV28 and J is TRBJ2-3; 10 nucleotides agree with TRBD1. The CDR3 is made up of 14 amino acids. CDR1 and CDR2 (germline): MDHEN, SYDVKM. The V and J ends lost 4 bases and 8 bases, in that order; junction bases with no gene match: 6. The CDR3 here is CASSYRDRGGTQYF. The CDR3, as DNA: TGTGCCAGCAGTTACCGGGACAGGGGTGGTACGCAGTATTTT.